The 10 T cell receptor beta chains presented below share a single source sample, sequenced in a study of T cell changes during pregnancy in multiple sclerosis. Sequenced by immunoSEQ multiplex PCR; TCRdb stores in-frame clones only, minus some. The sample records 70,000 to 75,000 clones, 80% to 95% being singletons. The sample was peripheral blood, taken in the second trimester of pregnancy. Receptor source: a female donor with multiple sclerosis, enrolled in a pregnancy study.

This clone came up once. CDR3 nucleotides: TGTGCCAGCAGCCGCCGAATGGGACAGGGGAATGAGCAGTTCTTC. The encoded protein is CASSRRMGQGNEQFF. This chain joins TRBV7-2 and TRBJ2-1, with TRBD1 matching 10 bases. The CDR3 runs 15 residues. The V and J ends lost 5 bases and 7 bases, in that order; junction bases with no gene match: 8. Germline assignment: CDR1 SGHTA and CDR2 FQGNSA.

The chain combines TRBV23-1 with TRBJ2-7; the match to TRBD1 covers 9 bases. TRBV23-1 is an open reading frame, and its role is uncertain. The CDR3 totals 16 residues. The trim removed 4 bases at V and 4 bases at J, leaving 11 bases unmatched. In DNA form, the CDR3 reads TGCGCCAGCAGTCGAAAACAGGGGGCGCTCAGTTACGAGCAGTACTTC. It encodes CASSRKQGALSYEQYF.

The V gene is TRBV11-1, the J gene TRBJ1-1; possibly TRBD1 for D (5 bases). The V gene lost 4 bases and the J gene lost 4 bases, with 13 bases spanning the gap. The CDR3 runs to 14 residues. In germline, CDR1 is SGHAT, CDR2 FQDESV (reference sequence). CDR3 sequence reads: CASSSRAGGTEAFF. CDR3 coding DNA: TGTGCCAGCAGCTCTCGGGCGGGGGGCACTGAAGCTTTCTTT.

The V and J genes are TRBV4-1 and TRBJ2-2, with D uncertain. Germline-derived CDR1 and CDR2 are MGHRA and YSYEKL. The CDR3 has 15 residues. Deletions cut 3 bases from V and 2 bases from J, with 10 bases between. Here the CDR3 reads CASSHAPRNTGELFF. The DNA of the CDR3 is TGCGCCAGCAGCCACGCCCCGCGCAACACCGGGGAGCTGTTTTTT.

This chain connects TRBV27 to TRBJ2-7; 7 bases map to TRBD1. Germline-derived CDR1 and CDR2 are MNHEY and SMNVEV (reference sequence). J lost 0 bases, V lost 2 bases, and 7 bases had no gene match. The CDR3 totals 16 residues. The CDR3 loop reads CASSLSSGTVSYEQYF. The DNA of the CDR3 is TGTGCCAGCAGTTTAAGCTCCGGGACAGTCTCCTACGAGCAGTACTTC.

This clone came up once. The rearrangement links TRBV5-8 to TRBJ2-7; D remains unclear. The ends were cut back, 0 bases at V and 6 bases at J, with 13 bases in the middle. This CDR3 is 14 amino acids long. The germline gives CDR1 SGHTS, CDR2 YDEGEE. The CDR3 region has the DNA TGTGCCAGCAGCTTGGGACTGACCCTCGCCGAGCAGTACTTC. Translated: CASSLGLTLAEQYF.

The rearrangement joins TRBV10-3 to TRBJ2-2; 7 nucleotides agree with TRBD2. The V segment lost 2 bases and the J segment 7 bases; nucleotides outside the gene matches: 7. This CDR3 has 15 amino acids. Per the germline V gene, CDR1 is ENHRY and CDR2 is SYGVKD. This CDR3 is CAISEESGMIGELFF. The CDR3 bases are TGTGCCATCAGTGAGGAGAGCGGGATGATCGGGGAGCTGTTTTTT.

The rearrangement links TRBV29-1 to TRBJ1-1; no definite D call. This CDR3 is built from 13 residues. Germline loops: CDR1 SQVTM, CDR2 ANQGSEA. Deletions cut 6 bases from V and 3 bases from J, with 14 bases between. CDR3 residues: CSVKGRAYTEAFF. The CDR3 region has the DNA TGCAGCGTCAAAGGGAGGGCGTACACTGAAGCTTTCTTT.

Concerning this clone: A junction boundary mismatches the germline segment, possibly from a read error. This rearrangement joins TRBV7-9 to TRBJ2-7; D possibly corresponds to TRBD2 (6 bases). CDR1 is SEHNR, CDR2 FQNEAQ, per germline (reference sequence). The CDR3 is 14 residues long. The CDR3 is CASSLAGTHGLVAF. CDR3 coding DNA: TGTGCCAGCAGCTTAGCTGGGACTCACGGTTTAGTAGCCTTC.

The V and J genes are TRBV6-6 and TRBJ2-7; D gene unclear. The germline V gene has CDR1 MNHNY and CDR2 SVGAGI (reference sequence). This CDR3 contains 13 residues. The germline V and J ends were trimmed by 7 bases and 0 bases, with 10 bases remaining between them. The CDR3 spells CASMRPSSYEQYF. For the CDR3, the DNA is TGTGCCAGCATGAGACCTAGCTCCTACGAGCAGTACTTC.